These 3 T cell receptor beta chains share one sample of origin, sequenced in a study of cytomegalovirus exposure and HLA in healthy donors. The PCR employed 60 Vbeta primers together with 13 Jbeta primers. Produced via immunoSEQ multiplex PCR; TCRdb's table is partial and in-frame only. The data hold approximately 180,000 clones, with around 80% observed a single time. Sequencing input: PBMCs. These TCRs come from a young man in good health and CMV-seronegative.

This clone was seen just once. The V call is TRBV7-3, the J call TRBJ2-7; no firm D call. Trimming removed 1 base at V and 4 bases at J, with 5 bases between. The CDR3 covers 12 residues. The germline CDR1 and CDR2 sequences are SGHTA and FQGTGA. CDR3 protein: CASSLKTYEQYF. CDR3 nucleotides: TGTGCCAGCAGCTTAAAGACTTACGAGCAGTACTTC.

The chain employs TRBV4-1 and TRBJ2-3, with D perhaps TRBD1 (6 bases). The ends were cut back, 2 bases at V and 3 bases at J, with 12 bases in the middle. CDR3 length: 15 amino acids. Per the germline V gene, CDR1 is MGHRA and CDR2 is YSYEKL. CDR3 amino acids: CASSQPTGRTDTQYF. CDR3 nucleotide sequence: TGCGCCAGCAGCCAACCTACAGGGAGAACAGATACGCAGTATTTT.

The CDR3 DNA reads TGTGCCAGTGGACAGCTAAGTGACTATGGCTACACCTTC. Its translation: CASGQLSDYGYTF. The chain carries TRBV11-2 and TRBJ1-2; maybe TRBD1 (6 bases). V was pared by 9 bases and J by 3 bases, with 14 bases between. The CDR3 consists of 13 residues. Per the germline V gene, CDR1 is SGHAT and CDR2 is FQNNGV.